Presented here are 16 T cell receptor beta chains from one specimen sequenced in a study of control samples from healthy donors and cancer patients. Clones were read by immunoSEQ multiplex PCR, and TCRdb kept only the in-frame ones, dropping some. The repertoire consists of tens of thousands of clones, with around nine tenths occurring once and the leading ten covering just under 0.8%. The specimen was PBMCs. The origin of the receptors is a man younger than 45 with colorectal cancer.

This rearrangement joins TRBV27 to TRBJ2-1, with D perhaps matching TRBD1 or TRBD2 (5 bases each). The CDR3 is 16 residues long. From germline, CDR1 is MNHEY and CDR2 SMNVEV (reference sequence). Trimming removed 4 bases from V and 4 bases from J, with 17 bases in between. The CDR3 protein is CASSSTFVGVYNEQFF. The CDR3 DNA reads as TGTGCCAGCAGTTCAACTTTCGTGGGGGTGTACAATGAGCAGTTCTTC.

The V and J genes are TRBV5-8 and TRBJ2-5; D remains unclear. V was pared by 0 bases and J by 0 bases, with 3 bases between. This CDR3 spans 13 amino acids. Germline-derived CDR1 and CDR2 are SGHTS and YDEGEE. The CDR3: CASSLVHQETQYF. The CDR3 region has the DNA TGTGCCAGCAGCTTGGTTCACCAAGAGACCCAGTACTTC.

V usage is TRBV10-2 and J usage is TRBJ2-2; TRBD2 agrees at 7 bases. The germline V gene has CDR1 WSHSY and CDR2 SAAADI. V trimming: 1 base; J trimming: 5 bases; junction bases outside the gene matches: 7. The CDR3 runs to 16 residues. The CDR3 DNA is TGCGCCAGCAGTGAGTTGGGGGGGAGAGGTACCGGGGAGCTGTTTTTT. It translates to CASSELGGRGTGELFF.

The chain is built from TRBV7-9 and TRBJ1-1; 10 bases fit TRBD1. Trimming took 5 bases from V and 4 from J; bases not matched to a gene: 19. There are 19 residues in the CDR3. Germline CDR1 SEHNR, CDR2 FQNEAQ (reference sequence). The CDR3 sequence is CASSRLTGTGVVGSTEAFF. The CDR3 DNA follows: TGTGCCAGCAGCCGCTTGACCGGGACAGGGGTCGTCGGGAGCACTGAAGCTTTCTTT.

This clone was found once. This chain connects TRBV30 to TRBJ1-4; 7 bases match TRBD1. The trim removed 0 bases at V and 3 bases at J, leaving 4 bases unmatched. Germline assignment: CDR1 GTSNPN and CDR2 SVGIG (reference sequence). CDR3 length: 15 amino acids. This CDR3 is CAWSVLGTANEKLFF. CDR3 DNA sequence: TGTGCCTGGAGTGTACTCGGGACAGCTAATGAAAAACTGTTTTTT.

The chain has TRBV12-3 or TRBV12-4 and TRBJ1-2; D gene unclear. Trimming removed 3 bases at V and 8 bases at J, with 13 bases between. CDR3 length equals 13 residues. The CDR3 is CASSFGVGEGYTF. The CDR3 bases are TGTGCCAGCAGTTTTGGTGTGGGAGAGGGCTACACCTTC.

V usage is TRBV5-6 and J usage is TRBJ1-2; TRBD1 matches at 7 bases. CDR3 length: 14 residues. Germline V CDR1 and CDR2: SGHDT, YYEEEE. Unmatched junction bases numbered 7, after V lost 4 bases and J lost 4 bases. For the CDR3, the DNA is TGTGCCAGCAGCCTGGACAGGTCGATCTATGGCTACACCTTC. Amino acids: CASSLDRSIYGYTF.

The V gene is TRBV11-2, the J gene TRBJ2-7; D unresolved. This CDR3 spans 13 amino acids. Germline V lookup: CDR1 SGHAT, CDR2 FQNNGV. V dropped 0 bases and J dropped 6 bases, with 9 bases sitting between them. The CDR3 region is CASSLELGSEQYF. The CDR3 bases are TGTGCCAGCAGCTTAGAACTTGGCAGCGAGCAGTACTTC.

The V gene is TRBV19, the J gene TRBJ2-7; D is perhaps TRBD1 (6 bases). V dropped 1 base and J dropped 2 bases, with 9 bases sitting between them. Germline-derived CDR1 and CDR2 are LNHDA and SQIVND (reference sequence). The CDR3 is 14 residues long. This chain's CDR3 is CASSIGQEPYEQYF. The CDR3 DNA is TGTGCCAGTAGTATAGGACAGGAACCCTACGAGCAGTACTTC.

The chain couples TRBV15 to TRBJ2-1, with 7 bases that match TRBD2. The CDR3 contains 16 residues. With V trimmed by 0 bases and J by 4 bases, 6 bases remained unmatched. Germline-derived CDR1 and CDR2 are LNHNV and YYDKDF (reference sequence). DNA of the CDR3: TGTGCCACCAGCAGAGATCGGAGCGGGGCTTACAATGAGCAGTTCTTC. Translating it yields CATSRDRSGAYNEQFF.

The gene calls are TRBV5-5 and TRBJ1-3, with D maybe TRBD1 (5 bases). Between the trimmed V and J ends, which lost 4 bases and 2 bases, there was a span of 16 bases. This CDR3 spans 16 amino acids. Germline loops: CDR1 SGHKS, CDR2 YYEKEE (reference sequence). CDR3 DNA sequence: TGTGCCAGCAGCACAGCTCCGACAGCTACTGGAAACACCATATATTTT. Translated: CASSTAPTATGNTIYF.

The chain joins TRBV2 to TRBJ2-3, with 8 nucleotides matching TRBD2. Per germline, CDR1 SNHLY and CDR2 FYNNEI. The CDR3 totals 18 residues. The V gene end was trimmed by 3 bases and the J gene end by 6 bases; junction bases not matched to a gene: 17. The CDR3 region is CASSDASGGRRGVDTQYF. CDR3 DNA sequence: TGTGCCAGCAGTGATGCCAGCGGGGGCCGGCGAGGGGTTGATACGCAGTATTTT.

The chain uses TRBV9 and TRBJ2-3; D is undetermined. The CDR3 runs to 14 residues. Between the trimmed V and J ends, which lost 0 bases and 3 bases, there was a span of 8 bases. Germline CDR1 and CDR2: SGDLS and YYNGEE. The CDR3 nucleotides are TGTGCCAGCAGCGTAGCTGTGGGGACAGATACGCAGTATTTT. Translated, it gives CASSVAVGTDTQYF.

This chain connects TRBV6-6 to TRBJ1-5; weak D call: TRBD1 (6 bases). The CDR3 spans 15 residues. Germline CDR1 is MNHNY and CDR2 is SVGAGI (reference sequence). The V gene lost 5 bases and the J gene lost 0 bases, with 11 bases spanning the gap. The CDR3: CASSRQEYSNQPQHF. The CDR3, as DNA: TGTGCCAGCAGTCGACAGGAGTATAGCAATCAGCCCCAGCATTTT.

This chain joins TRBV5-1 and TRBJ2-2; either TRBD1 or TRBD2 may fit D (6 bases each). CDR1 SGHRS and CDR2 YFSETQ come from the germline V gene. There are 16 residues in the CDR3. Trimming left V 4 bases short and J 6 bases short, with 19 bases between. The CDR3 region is CASSQGGRTRSGELFF. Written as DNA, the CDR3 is TGCGCCAGCAGCCAAGGGGGGAGGACACGATCCGGGGAGCTGTTTTTT.

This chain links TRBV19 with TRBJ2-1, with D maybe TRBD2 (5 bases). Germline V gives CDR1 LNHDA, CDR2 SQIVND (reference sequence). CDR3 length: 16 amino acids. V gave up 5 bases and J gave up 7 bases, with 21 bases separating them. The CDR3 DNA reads TGTGCCAGTAGTTCCGGGGAAAGTTGGTCGGGAAATGAGCAGTTCTTC. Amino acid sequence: CASSSGESWSGNEQFF. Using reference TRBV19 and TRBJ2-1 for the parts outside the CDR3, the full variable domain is DGGITQSPKYLFRKEGQNVTLSCEQNLNHDAMYWYRQDPGQGLRLIYYSQIVNDFQKGDIAEGYSVSREKKESFPLTVTSAQKNPTAFYLCASSSGESWSGNEQFFGPGTRLTVL.